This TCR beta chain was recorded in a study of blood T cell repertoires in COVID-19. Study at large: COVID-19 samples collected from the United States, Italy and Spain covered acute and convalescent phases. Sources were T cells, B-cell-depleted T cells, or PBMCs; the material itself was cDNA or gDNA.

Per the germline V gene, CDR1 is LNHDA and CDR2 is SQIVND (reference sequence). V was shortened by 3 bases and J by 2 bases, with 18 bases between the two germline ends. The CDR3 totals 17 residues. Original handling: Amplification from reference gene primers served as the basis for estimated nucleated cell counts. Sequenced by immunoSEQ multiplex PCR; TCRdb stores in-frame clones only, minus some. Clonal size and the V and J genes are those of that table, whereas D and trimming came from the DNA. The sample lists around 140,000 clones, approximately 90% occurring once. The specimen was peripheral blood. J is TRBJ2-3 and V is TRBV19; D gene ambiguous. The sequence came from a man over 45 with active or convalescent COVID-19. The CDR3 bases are TGTGCCAGTAGTATCTTTTTGGTGGGCATAGACACAGATACGCAGTATTTT. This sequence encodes CASSIFLVGIDTDTQYF.